This T cell receptor beta chain appears in the sequencing data of a study of T cells in Graves' hyperthyroidism and ophthalmopathy. At the level of the study: Initial diagnosis, before any treatment, was when peripheral blood was collected.

The investigators amplified TCR beta CDR3 regions from RNA transcripts. The HTBI primer set drove a first-round RT-PCR of the TCR CDR3. One entry per CDR3 protein results from TCRdb running MiXCR on the multiplex PCR reads. This table has a few hundred thousand distinct CDR3 sequences, about 16% appearing once. Patients were excluded for uncontrolled infection, other autoimmune disease, pregnancy or lactation. This CDR3 has 14 residues. The trim removed 6 bases at V and 7 bases at J, leaving 6 bases unmatched. CDR1 and CDR2 (germline): LGHDT, YNNKEL (reference sequence). To note about this clonotype: The antigen is undetermined.

Study-level results: Expanded thyroid clonotypes (above 0.001) were mostly also found in blood.

V and J are TRBV3-1 and TRBJ2-5; 12 nucleotides line up with TRBD2. What was sequenced was blood. This sequence was found in a woman aged 40 to 50 with Graves' ophthalmopathy. The chain's CDR3 is CASSLGLAGRTQYF. The CDR3 DNA follows: TGTGCCAGCAGTTTAGGACTAGCGGGGCGGACCCAGTACTTC.